This T cell receptor beta chain was recorded in a study of T cell changes during pregnancy in multiple sclerosis. Produced via immunoSEQ multiplex PCR; TCRdb's table is partial and in-frame only. Of about 75,000 clones detected, 85% to 95% appear once; the ten largest clones hold over 0.12%. The V end lost 0 bases, the J end lost 4 bases, and 22 bases lay between the germline ends. Germline CDR1 and CDR2: SGHTA and FQGNSA. The CDR3 has 18 residues. The receptor was isolated from a female donor with multiple sclerosis, enrolled in a pregnancy study. The source material was CD4+ T cells from peripheral blood mononuclear cells, sampled after pregnancy. The chain couples TRBV7-2 to TRBJ2-7, with a weak D call TRBD2 (6 bases). The CDR3: CASSLAPAGLLRVYEQYF. CDR3 in DNA: TGTGCCAGCAGCTTAGCGCCCGCGGGGCTACTAAGGGTTTACGAGCAGTACTTC.